This is a list of T cell receptor beta chains from one sample in a study of T cell responses to AZD1222 COVID-19 vaccine. Sequenced by immunoSEQ multiplex PCR; TCRdb stores in-frame clones only, minus some. This sample has 100,000 to 150,000 clones, with around 90% found just once. This specimen was peripheral blood, taken 28 days after the second AZD1222 dose. The source is an adult who received the AZD1222 COVID-19 vaccine. Both conserved end residues are part of each CDR3.

j_call: TRBJ1-2
v_call: TRBV19
cdr3_aa: CASSIDRTGEYYGYTF

j_call: TRBJ2-1
v_call: TRBV6-5
cdr3_aa: CASSNPSNEQFF

j_call: TRBJ1-1
v_call: TRBV27
cdr3_aa: CASSSVTRDRVTEAFF

j_call: TRBJ1-1
v_call: TRBV6-5
cdr3_aa: CASSVRVMNTEAFF

j_call: TRBJ1-4
v_call: TRBV4-1
cdr3_aa: CASSHPGGEKLFF

j_call: TRBJ1-5
v_call: TRBV3-1/TRBV3-2
cdr3_aa: CASSQAGNGPQHF

j_call: TRBJ1-1
v_call: TRBV3-1/TRBV3-2
cdr3_aa: CASSLSGVRTEAFF

j_call: TRBJ1-1
v_call: TRBV13
cdr3_aa: CASSLGGRRLNTEAFF

j_call: TRBJ1-1
v_call: TRBV7-9
cdr3_aa: CASSIDRARNTEAFF

j_call: TRBJ1-6
v_call: TRBV18
cdr3_aa: CASSQVSSYNSPLHF

j_call: TRBJ1-1
v_call: TRBV5-5
cdr3_aa: CASSLQANTEAFF

j_call: TRBJ1-2
v_call: TRBV29-1
cdr3_aa: CSALQGGYGYTF

j_call: TRBJ2-6
v_call: TRBV11-3
cdr3_aa: CASSLGGSGANVLTF

j_call: TRBJ2-3
v_call: TRBV11-2
cdr3_aa: CASSFERQGLTDTQYF

j_call: TRBJ1-2
v_call: TRBV27
cdr3_aa: CASRLRGIGGYTF

j_call: TRBJ2-3
v_call: TRBV5-8
cdr3_aa: CASSLDSSSTDTQYF

j_call: TRBJ1-1
v_call: TRBV4-3
cdr3_aa: CASSQDPGRGAVNTEAFF

j_call: TRBJ2-5
v_call: TRBV12-3/TRBV12-4
cdr3_aa: CASSGRNQETQYF

j_call: TRBJ1-6
v_call: TRBV20-1
cdr3_aa: CSASPTGEGSPLHF

j_call: TRBJ1-1
v_call: TRBV19
cdr3_aa: CASSISLSTNTEAFF

j_call: TRBJ1-1
v_call: TRBV11-3
cdr3_aa: CASSPPGDEAFF

j_call: TRBJ1-3
v_call: TRBV6-1
cdr3_aa: CASSEDVGNTIYF

j_call: TRBJ1-2
v_call: TRBV5-1
cdr3_aa: CASSLGLDTTNYGYTF

j_call: TRBJ1-2
v_call: TRBV30
cdr3_aa: CAWGTPGQGVLGYTF

j_call: TRBJ2-2
v_call: TRBV5-1
cdr3_aa: CASHPGGTAGELFF

j_call: TRBJ1-2
v_call: TRBV3-1/TRBV3-2
cdr3_aa: CASSARDTYGYTF

j_call: TRBJ1-5
v_call: TRBV27
cdr3_aa: CATSPMGSPGGGFQPQHF

j_call: TRBJ1-3
v_call: TRBV19
cdr3_aa: CASSTPLGSLSGNTIYF

j_call: TRBJ2-6
v_call: TRBV6-6
cdr3_aa: CASRLWAGGRSGANVLTF

j_call: TRBJ1-1
v_call: TRBV3-1/TRBV3-2
cdr3_aa: CASSHRDRGLEAFF

j_call: TRBJ2-2
v_call: TRBV24-1
cdr3_aa: CATSDPGTGETGELFF

j_call: TRBJ2-3
v_call: TRBV11-2
cdr3_aa: CASSLVGLARDTQYF

j_call: TRBJ1-1
v_call: TRBV5-1
cdr3_aa: CASSLGQGGTEAFF

j_call: TRBJ2-1
v_call: TRBV5-1
cdr3_aa: CASSLPGVGQSNEQFF

j_call: TRBJ2-7
v_call: TRBV18
cdr3_aa: CASSQGQGKGYEQYF

j_call: TRBJ2-1
v_call: TRBV5-1
cdr3_aa: CASSPRDRGVGEQFF

j_call: TRBJ2-1
v_call: TRBV30
cdr3_aa: CAWSWANSNEQFF

j_call: TRBJ1-2
v_call: TRBV11-2
cdr3_aa: CASSANRVLNGYTF

j_call: TRBJ1-1
v_call: TRBV7-9
cdr3_aa: CASRFSENTEAFF

j_call: TRBJ1-1
v_call: TRBV3-1/TRBV3-2
cdr3_aa: CASSFDPGQGAGEAFF